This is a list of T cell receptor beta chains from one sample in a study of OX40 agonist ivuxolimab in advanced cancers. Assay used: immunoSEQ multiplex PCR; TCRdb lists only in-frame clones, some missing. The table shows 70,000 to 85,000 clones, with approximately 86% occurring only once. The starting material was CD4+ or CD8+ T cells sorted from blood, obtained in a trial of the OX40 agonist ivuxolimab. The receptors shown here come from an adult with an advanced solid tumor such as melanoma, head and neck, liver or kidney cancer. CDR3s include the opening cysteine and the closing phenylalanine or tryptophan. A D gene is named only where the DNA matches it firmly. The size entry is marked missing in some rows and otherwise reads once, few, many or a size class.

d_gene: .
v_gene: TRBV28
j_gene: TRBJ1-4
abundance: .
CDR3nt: TGTGCCACCCGACGTAGTTTCAGGGAAGACGAAAAACTGTTTTTT
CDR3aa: CATRRSFREDEKLFF

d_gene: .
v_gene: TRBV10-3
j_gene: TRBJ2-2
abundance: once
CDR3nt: TGTGCCATCAGTGGGGGAACCGGGGAGCTGTTTTTT
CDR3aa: CAISGGTGELFF

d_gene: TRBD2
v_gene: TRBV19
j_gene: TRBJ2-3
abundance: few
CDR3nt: TGTGCCAGTAGTATCGAGCGGGGGGGCCCAGATACGCAGTATTTT
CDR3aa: CASSIERGGPDTQYF

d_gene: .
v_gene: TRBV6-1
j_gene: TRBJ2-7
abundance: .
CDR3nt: TGTGCCAGCAGTCCCAACGGGGGAAGCTCCTACGAGCAGTACTTC
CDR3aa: CASSPNGGSSYEQYF

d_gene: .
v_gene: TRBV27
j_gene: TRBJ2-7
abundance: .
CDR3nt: TGTGCCAGCAGTTTAGGGCTGGGGACCCACGAGCAGTACTTC
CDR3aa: CASSLGLGTHEQYF

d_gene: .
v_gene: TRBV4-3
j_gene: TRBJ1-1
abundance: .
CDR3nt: TGCGCCAGCAGCCAGCCAGGGAGAACGTCCACTGAAGCTTTCTTT
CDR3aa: CASSQPGRTSTEAFF

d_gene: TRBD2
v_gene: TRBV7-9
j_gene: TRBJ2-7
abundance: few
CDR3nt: TGTGCCAGCAGCTTAGTGCGGGAGCTATGTTTC
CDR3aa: CASSLVRELCF

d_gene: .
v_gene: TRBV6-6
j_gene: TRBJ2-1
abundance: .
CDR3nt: TGTGCCAGCAGTTACTCAGGGTACAATGAGCAGTTCTTC
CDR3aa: CASSYSGYNEQFF

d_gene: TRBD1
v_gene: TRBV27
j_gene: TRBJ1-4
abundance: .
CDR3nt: TGTGCCAGCAGTTTATGGGGACAGCGAAACGAAAAACTGTTTTTT
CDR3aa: CASSLWGQRNEKLFF

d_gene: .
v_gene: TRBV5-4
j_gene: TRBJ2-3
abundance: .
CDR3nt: TGTGCCAGCAGCTTGGCGGTTGTGGGTCCGCAGTATTTT
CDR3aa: CASSLAVVGPQYF

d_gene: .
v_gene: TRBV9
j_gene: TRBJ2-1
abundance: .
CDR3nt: TGTGCCAGCAGCCCGAGGGGGGGGAGTGAGCAGTTCTTC
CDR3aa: CASSPRGGSEQFF

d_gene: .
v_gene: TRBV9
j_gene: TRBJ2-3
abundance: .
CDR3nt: TGTGCCAGCAGCGTAGTCGGTGATACGCAGTATTTT
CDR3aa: CASSVVGDTQYF